These 3 T cell receptor beta chains came from one sample sequenced in a study of glioma-infiltrating T cells after dendritic cell vaccination. Only in-frame clones appear in the TCRdb table, and some are missing; sequencing was by immunoSEQ multiplex PCR. This table has over 65,000 clones, roughly 85% appearing once. The sample's time point: after dendritic cell vaccination, including at tumor progression/relapse. The source material was blood, sampled after dendritic cell vaccination. The receptor source for this set is a human donor with glioblastoma.

This chain joins TRBV19 and TRBJ2-5; TRBD2 matches at 11 bases. The germline CDR1 and CDR2 sequences are LNHDA and SQIVND (reference sequence). This CDR3 region has 15 residues. The ends lost 4 bases at V and 1 base at J; junction bases unmatched: 2. The DNA of the CDR3 is TGTGCCAGTAGTAATAGCGGGGGGGTCCAAGAGACCCAGTACTTC. It specifies CASSNSGGVQETQYF.

The chain combines TRBV19 with TRBJ2-1; TRBD2 is a possible D gene (5 bases). Germline V CDR1 and CDR2: LNHDA, SQIVND (reference sequence). The CDR3 length is 13 residues. V dropped 2 bases and J dropped 7 bases, with 9 bases sitting between them. The CDR3 nucleotides read TGTGCCAGTAGTATAAACAGAGGGAATGAGCAGTTCTTC. Protein product: CASSINRGNEQFF.

The chain links TRBV6-6 to TRBJ1-1; D unclear. Deletions cut 0 bases from V and 0 bases from J, with 8 bases between. The germline CDR1 and CDR2 sequences are MNHNY and SVGAGI (reference sequence). This CDR3 contains 15 residues. Here the CDR3 DNA reads TGTGCCAGCAGTTACTCGTCAGATATGAACACTGAAGCTTTCTTT. Protein: CASSYSSDMNTEAFF.